The 21 T cell receptor beta chains below all came from one sample that was sequenced in a study of T cell responses to AZD1222 COVID-19 vaccine (dated by TCRdb to about 2021). The time point label here, explained by the study, means: baseline before first vaccination. Library prep was done by the immunoSEQ multiplex PCR assay. TCRdb holds this immuneACCESS table with in-frame rearrangements only. Some clones are missing; in checked studies, unresolved V genes explain under half, and the rest has no known cause. The sample table holds 150,000 or so clones, of which 85% to 90% were seen once. The ten biggest clones cover 1.5% to 2% of the sample. Source: peripheral blood, taken on day 0 of AZD1222 vaccination. All receptors derive from an adult in good health.

The chain is built from TRBV4-2 and TRBJ1-1; the match to TRBD1 covers 10 bases. Unmatched junction bases numbered 12, after V lost 4 bases and J lost 10 bases. The CDR3 spans 15 residues. The germline V gene has CDR1 LGHNA and CDR2 YNFKEQ. CDR3: CASSLDSGTGVLAFF. Written as DNA, the CDR3 is TGTGCCAGCAGCCTTGACTCCGGGACAGGGGTTTTAGCTTTCTTT.

The chain carries TRBV28 and TRBJ1-6; the D gene is possibly TRBD1 (6 bases). The V end lost 5 bases, the J end lost 8 bases, and 19 bases lay between the germline ends. The CDR3 spans 16 residues. The germline V gene encodes CDR1 MDHEN and CDR2 SYDVKM. The CDR3 loop reads CASSPGANGGYSPLHF. In DNA form, the CDR3 reads TGTGCCAGCAGTCCAGGGGCTAACGGGGGTTATTCACCCCTCCACTTT.

The chain is built from TRBV30 and TRBJ1-3; the match to TRBD1 covers 7 bases. This CDR3 region has 15 residues. Germline V gives CDR1 GTSNPN, CDR2 SVGIG (reference sequence). V gave up 2 bases and J gave up 0 bases; unmatched junction bases: 4. As DNA, the CDR3 is TGTGCCTGGAGTCGGACAGGCGACTCTGGAAACACCATATATTTT. Translated: CAWSRTGDSGNTIYF.

This clone was detected once. The chain has TRBV5-4 and TRBJ1-5; 7 bases align to TRBD1. Germline lookup yields CDR1 SGHNT and CDR2 YYREEE (reference sequence). CDR3 length: 14 residues. With V trimmed by 0 bases and J by 6 bases, 3 bases remained unmatched. This CDR3 reads CASSLDRGSQPQHF. The CDR3, as DNA: TGTGCCAGCAGCTTGGACAGGGGAAGTCAGCCCCAGCATTTT.

This sequence joins TRBV19 and TRBJ1-4; D is undetermined. The V end lost 4 bases, the J end lost 0 bases, and 6 bases lay between the germline ends. From germline, CDR1 is LNHDA and CDR2 SQIVND (reference sequence). CDR3 length: 14 residues. Written as DNA, the CDR3 is TGTGCCAGTAGTAATGGGGCAACTAATGAAAAACTGTTTTTT. Encoded protein: CASSNGATNEKLFF.

Written as DNA, the CDR3 is TGTGCCAGCAGCCGGAGGGGGGTGGACTACGAGCAGTACTTC. This codes for CASSRRGVDYEQYF. The J gene is TRBJ2-7, the V gene TRBV7-9; D may match TRBD1 or TRBD2 (6 bases each). The CDR3 has 14 amino acids. Trimming removed 5 bases at V and 3 bases at J, with 14 bases between. Germline V gene lookup returns CDR1 SEHNR and CDR2 FQNEAQ (reference sequence).

In DNA form, the CDR3 reads TGTGCCAGCAGCCCCGACCGACGGGGCTCTGGAAACACCATATATTTT. Translating it yields CASSPDRRGSGNTIYF. V gene TRBV7-2 combines with J gene TRBJ1-3; the D is unclear. The CDR3 extends over 16 amino acids. Germline V gene sequence: CDR1 SGHTA, CDR2 FQGNSA. Trimming pared 5 bases from V and 0 bases from J, leaving 14 bases between.

The sample holds one count of this clone. This chain uses TRBV11-2 with TRBJ1-2; 9 bases are a match to TRBD1. Germline V gene data show CDR1 as SGHAT and CDR2 as FQNNGV. V gave up 3 bases and J gave up 7 bases; unmatched junction bases: 9. The CDR3 has 15 residues. The CDR3: CASSLTGGQRAGYTF. The DNA of the CDR3 is TGTGCCAGCAGCTTGACAGGGGGTCAACGGGCTGGCTACACCTTC.

The chain joins TRBV2 to TRBJ2-1; D not resolved. The CDR3 loop spans 11 amino acids. Between the trimmed V and J ends, which lost 6 bases and 9 bases, there was a span of 9 bases. CDR1 is SNHLY and CDR2 is FYNNEI in the germline V gene. CDR3 DNA: TGTGCCAGCAGGGTAAACAGTGAGCAGTTCTTC. As protein: CASRVNSEQFF.

The chain links TRBV6-6 to TRBJ2-3, with 8 bases fitting TRBD2. The CDR3 extends over 16 amino acids. With V trimmed by 2 bases and J by 0 bases, 4 bases remained unmatched. CDR1 MNHNY and CDR2 SVGAGI come from the germline V gene (reference sequence). The CDR3 spells CASSYPPSGSTDTQYF. DNA for the CDR3: TGTGCCAGCAGTTACCCTCCTAGCGGGAGCACAGATACGCAGTATTTT.

V and J are TRBV28 and TRBJ1-2; the D gene is possibly TRBD1 (6 bases). This CDR3 is 16 amino acids long. Germline loops: CDR1 MDHEN, CDR2 SYDVKM. Deletions cut 4 bases from V and 0 bases from J, with 15 bases between. The CDR3 nucleotides read TGTGCCAGCAGTTCACAGGGACCCCCGGCTAACTATGGCTACACCTTC. It encodes CASSSQGPPANYGYTF.

V and J are TRBV28 and TRBJ1-3; possibly TRBD1 for D (6 bases). Trimming shortened V by 5 bases and J by 0 bases, and 11 bases separated the two germline ends. This CDR3 is built from 15 residues. Germline CDR1 and CDR2: MDHEN and SYDVKM. As DNA, the CDR3 is TGTGCCAGCAGTCTGGGGGGCGGCTCTGGAAACACCATATATTTT. Its protein product is CASSLGGGSGNTIYF.

This clone was detected only a few times. The rearrangement links TRBV2 to TRBJ2-1, with D perhaps matching TRBD1 or TRBD2 (5 bases each). Germline V gene lookup returns CDR1 SNHLY and CDR2 FYNNEI. Trimming took off 4 bases at V and 8 bases at J, with 12 bases between the two ends. The CDR3 is 13 residues long. CDR3 sequence reads: CASSGDVVDEQFF. The CDR3, as DNA: TGTGCCAGCAGTGGGGACGTGGTTGATGAGCAGTTCTTC.

The rearrangement uses TRBV19 and TRBJ2-4; D could derive from TRBD1 or TRBD2 (6 bases each). The CDR3 runs 14 residues. Germline V gene sequence: CDR1 LNHDA, CDR2 SQIVND (reference sequence). V dropped 1 base and J dropped 6 bases, with 10 bases sitting between them. As DNA, the CDR3 is TGTGCCAGTAGTATAGGGGGGGCGGGAAACATTCAGTACTTC. Encoded protein: CASSIGGAGNIQYF.

The V gene is TRBV10-3, the J gene TRBJ1-4; 9 nucleotides line up with TRBD1. The CDR3 is 13 amino acids. V lost 6 bases and J lost 5; bases outside the gene matches: 1. CDR1 ENHRY and CDR2 SYGVKD come from the germline V gene. Written as DNA, the CDR3 is TGTGCCATCAGGGGGACAGGGAATGAAAAACTGTTTTTT. It translates to CAIRGTGNEKLFF.

The chain carries TRBV4-3 and TRBJ2-3, with 10 bases identical to TRBD2. The CDR3 covers 18 residues. Looked up from germline, CDR1 is LGHNA and CDR2 is YSLEER. The V segment lost 1 base and the J segment 2 bases; nucleotides outside the gene matches: 9. CDR3 loop: CASSQGASTSGFTDTQYF. The CDR3, as DNA: TGCGCCAGCAGCCAAGGCGCATCGACTAGCGGGTTCACAGATACGCAGTATTTT.

This clone was seen only a few times. This chain links TRBV23-1 with TRBJ2-3; a weak D match, TRBD1 (6 bases). TRBV23-1 is filed as an ORF, its function uncertain. This CDR3 has 14 residues. The V end was cut by 4 bases, the J end by 1 base, with 9 bases between. CDR3 loop: CASSPGHRTDTQYF. The CDR3 DNA sequence: TGCGCCAGCAGTCCGGGACATCGCACAGATACGCAGTATTTT.

The V gene is TRBV6-5, the J gene TRBJ1-2, with 10 bases lining up with TRBD1. There are 14 residues in the CDR3. V trimming: 10 bases; J trimming: 0 bases; junction bases outside the gene matches: 5. From germline, CDR1 is MNHEY and CDR2 SVGAGI. The CDR3 DNA sequence: TGTGCCATAAAAGGGACAGGGGCTAACTATGGCTACACCTTC. Encoded protein: CAIKGTGANYGYTF.

This chain joins TRBV6-5 and TRBJ1-1, with D possibly TRBD1 on 6 matching bases. Germline CDR1 is MNHEY and CDR2 is SVGAGI. The CDR3 covers 15 residues. V dropped 7 bases and J dropped 1 base, with 16 bases sitting between them. This CDR3 reads CASTRTDKGNTEAFF. CDR3 DNA: TGTGCCAGCACCAGGACAGATAAGGGGAACACTGAAGCTTTCTTT.

V is TRBV10-3 and J is TRBJ2-7; possible D gene TRBD1, 5 bases. V was shortened by 0 bases and J by 2 bases, with 8 bases between the two germline ends. This CDR3 region has 14 residues. Germline V gene sequence: CDR1 ENHRY, CDR2 SYGVKD. The CDR3 region has the DNA TGTGCCATCAGTGAGTCGCAGGGCCCCTACGAGCAGTACGTC. Translating gives CAISESQGPYEQYV.

The CDR3 region is CASSVGGVGDYGYTF. Written as DNA, the CDR3 is TGTGCCAGCAGCGTAGGCGGGGTAGGGGACTATGGCTACACCTTC. J is TRBJ1-2 and V is TRBV9; weak D call: TRBD1 (5 bases). V was trimmed by 0 bases and J by 3 bases, leaving 12 bases between them. This CDR3 comprises 15 residues. Germline values: CDR1 SGDLS, CDR2 YYNGEE.